A selection of T cell receptor beta chains follows, all from one sample in a study of cytotoxic CD8 clonotypes in ibrutinib-treated CLL. The protocol was immunoSEQ multiplex PCR, while the TCRdb copy is restricted to in-frame clones and leaves out a portion. The profile shows roughly 200,000 clones, over 60% of them singletons. Sequencing was performed on PBMCs, taken after 24 months of ibrutinib treatment. The receptors come from a human donor with chronic lymphocytic leukemia. The CDR3 runs from the conserved cysteine through the conserved F or W. A D gene is named only where the DNA matches it firmly. The listing skips clone size in some rows; elsewhere it reads once, few, many or a size class.

cdr3_length: 17; d_call: TRBD2; j_call: TRBJ2-7; clone_size: once; v_call: TRBV15; cdr3_nt: TGTGCCACCAGCAGACGGACTAGCGGGAGCTACTACTACGAGCAGTACTTC; cdr3_aa: CATSRRTSGSYYYEQYF
cdr3_length: 18; d_call: TRBD1; j_call: TRBJ1-3; clone_size: -; v_call: TRBV18; cdr3_nt: TGTGCCAGCTCACCGAGTGGAGGACAGGCTAGCTCTGGAAACACCATATATTTT; cdr3_aa: CASSPSGGQASSGNTIYF
cdr3_length: 14; d_call: TRBD2; j_call: TRBJ2-3; clone_size: -; v_call: TRBV28; cdr3_nt: TGTGCCAGCGATGCTAGCGGAGGCACAGATACGCAGTATTTT; cdr3_aa: CASDASGGTDTQYF
cdr3_length: 18; d_call: -; j_call: TRBJ2-3; clone_size: -; v_call: TRBV21-1; cdr3_nt: TGTGCCAGCAGCAAAGTGGAGGGCGGGAAGCTTATGGCAGATACGCAGTATTTT; cdr3_aa: CASSKVEGGKLMADTQYF
cdr3_length: 10; d_call: -; j_call: TRBJ2-5; clone_size: -; v_call: TRBV7-6; cdr3_nt: TGTGCCAGCAGAGGAGAGACCCAGTACTTC; cdr3_aa: CASRGETQYF
cdr3_length: 11; d_call: -; j_call: TRBJ2-3; clone_size: -; v_call: TRBV5-1; cdr3_nt: TGCGCCAGCAGTTTATTAGATACGCAGTATTTT; cdr3_aa: CASSLLDTQYF
cdr3_length: 19; d_call: -; j_call: TRBJ1-2; clone_size: -; v_call: TRBV5-1; cdr3_nt: TGCGCCAGCAGCTTGAACGGACGGGGCGAAGCGGCTGGCAACTATGGCTACACCTTC; cdr3_aa: CASSLNGRGEAAGNYGYTF
cdr3_length: 14; d_call: -; j_call: TRBJ1-1; clone_size: -; v_call: TRBV5-1; cdr3_nt: TGCGCCAGTAGAGAACAGGGTTCTGGGACTGAAGCTTTCTTT; cdr3_aa: CASREQGSGTEAFF
cdr3_length: 14; d_call: TRBD1; j_call: TRBJ1-2; clone_size: -; v_call: TRBV5-4; cdr3_nt: TGTGCCAGCAGCGTGACAGGGGGGGCCTATGGCTACACCTTC; cdr3_aa: CASSVTGGAYGYTF
cdr3_length: 14; d_call: TRBD2; j_call: TRBJ2-2; clone_size: -; v_call: TRBV30; cdr3_nt: TGTGCCTTAAGACTAGCGGGAAACACCGGGGAGCTGTTTTTT; cdr3_aa: CALRLAGNTGELFF
cdr3_length: 17; d_call: -; j_call: TRBJ2-7; clone_size: once; v_call: TRBV4-1; cdr3_nt: TGCGCCAGCAGCCTACGGGCGGGACAGCGGACTATCTACGAGCAGTACTTC; cdr3_aa: CASSLRAGQRTIYEQYF
cdr3_length: 17; d_call: TRBD1; j_call: TRBJ2-3; clone_size: once; v_call: TRBV4-2; cdr3_nt: TGTGCCAGCAGCTTACCAGACAGGGGTGGTAGGGATGATACGCAGTATTTT; cdr3_aa: CASSLPDRGGRDDTQYF
cdr3_length: 13; d_call: TRBD1; j_call: TRBJ1-2; clone_size: -; v_call: TRBV6-5; cdr3_nt: TGTGCCAGCAGTTATGGGACAGGGCAAGGCTACACCTTC; cdr3_aa: CASSYGTGQGYTF
cdr3_length: 15; d_call: -; j_call: TRBJ1-5; clone_size: -; v_call: TRBV2; cdr3_nt: TGTGCCAGCAGTGAAAGAAGTCTTAGCAATCAGCCCCAGCATTTT; cdr3_aa: CASSERSLSNQPQHF
cdr3_length: 14; d_call: -; j_call: TRBJ1-1; clone_size: -; v_call: TRBV5-1; cdr3_nt: TGCGCCAGCAGCTTGTTCGCCAGCGACACTGAAGCTTTCTTT; cdr3_aa: CASSLFASDTEAFF
cdr3_length: 16; d_call: -; j_call: TRBJ2-5; clone_size: -; v_call: TRBV6-1; cdr3_nt: TGTGCCAGCAGTGACCCGGGGACGGGAGTGGGGGAGACCCAGTACTTC; cdr3_aa: CASSDPGTGVGETQYF
cdr3_length: 14; d_call: -; j_call: TRBJ1-1; clone_size: -; v_call: TRBV11-2; cdr3_nt: TGTGCCAGCAGCCGCAACAGGGTTTCATCGGAAGCTTTCTTT; cdr3_aa: CASSRNRVSSEAFF
cdr3_length: 14; d_call: TRBD1; j_call: TRBJ2-1; clone_size: -; v_call: TRBV2; cdr3_nt: TGTGCCAGCAGTCCAGGACAGGGTCTTGATGAGCAGTTCTTC; cdr3_aa: CASSPGQGLDEQFF
cdr3_length: 14; d_call: TRBD2; j_call: TRBJ2-5; clone_size: -; v_call: TRBV2; cdr3_nt: TGTGCCAGCAGCCGTCGGGGGGGCCCAGAGACCCAGTACTTC; cdr3_aa: CASSRRGGPETQYF
cdr3_length: 15; d_call: TRBD2; j_call: TRBJ2-7; clone_size: -; v_call: TRBV28; cdr3_nt: TGTGCCAGCAGTTTAACCTCGACTAGCGGGAGTGAGCAGTACTTC; cdr3_aa: CASSLTSTSGSEQYF
cdr3_length: 15; d_call: TRBD1; j_call: TRBJ1-1; clone_size: -; v_call: TRBV29-1; cdr3_nt: TGCAGCGTCCCACCCCGGGACAGGGGTAACACTGAAGCTTTCTTT; cdr3_aa: CSVPPRDRGNTEAFF
cdr3_length: 15; d_call: -; j_call: TRBJ2-5; clone_size: -; v_call: TRBV4-3; cdr3_nt: TGCGCCAGCAGCCAAGACGGTGGGGCTTGGGAGACCCAGTACTTC; cdr3_aa: CASSQDGGAWETQYF
cdr3_length: 16; d_call: TRBD1; j_call: TRBJ2-5; clone_size: -; v_call: TRBV11-2; cdr3_nt: TGTGCCAGCAGCTTAGTAGGAGGACAGGGGCAAGAGACCCAGTACTTC; cdr3_aa: CASSLVGGQGQETQYF
cdr3_length: 12; d_call: -; j_call: TRBJ1-5; clone_size: -; v_call: TRBV28; cdr3_nt: TGTGCCAGCGCAACAGGGTATCAGCCCCAGCATTTT; cdr3_aa: CASATGYQPQHF
cdr3_length: 16; d_call: -; j_call: TRBJ1-1; clone_size: -; v_call: TRBV5-1; cdr3_nt: TGCGCCAGCAGCTTGGCCTCCGGTGGGACTAACACTGAAGCTTTCTTT; cdr3_aa: CASSLASGGTNTEAFF
cdr3_length: 13; d_call: -; j_call: TRBJ2-2; clone_size: -; v_call: TRBV10-3; cdr3_nt: TGTGCCATCAGTGGGTACAACACCGGGGAGCTGTTTTTT; cdr3_aa: CAISGYNTGELFF
cdr3_length: 15; d_call: TRBD1; j_call: TRBJ2-5; clone_size: -; v_call: TRBV7-2; cdr3_nt: TGTGCCAGCAGCTTGACAGGGACCCTGCAAGAGACCCAGTACTTC; cdr3_aa: CASSLTGTLQETQYF
cdr3_length: 16; d_call: TRBD2; j_call: TRBJ2-3; clone_size: -; v_call: TRBV27; cdr3_nt: TGTGCCAGCAGTTTACTAGCGGGAGTTATGGCAGATACGCAGTATTTT; cdr3_aa: CASSLLAGVMADTQYF
cdr3_length: 13; d_call: -; j_call: TRBJ2-7; clone_size: -; v_call: TRBV29-1; cdr3_nt: TGCAGCGCCGTGACAGGACGCTCCTACGAGCAGTACTTC; cdr3_aa: CSAVTGRSYEQYF
cdr3_length: 14; d_call: -; j_call: TRBJ1-4; clone_size: few; v_call: TRBV6-5; cdr3_nt: TGTGCCAGCAGTTACTCGACGGGTAATGAAAAACTGTTTTTT; cdr3_aa: CASSYSTGNEKLFF
cdr3_length: 16; d_call: TRBD2; j_call: TRBJ2-1; clone_size: -; v_call: TRBV7-9; cdr3_nt: TGTGCCAGCAGTAGCGGGAGTTTGTTGTCCTACAATGAGCAGTTCTTC; cdr3_aa: CASSSGSLLSYNEQFF
cdr3_length: 13; d_call: TRBD1; j_call: TRBJ1-2; clone_size: -; v_call: TRBV28; cdr3_nt: TGTGCCAGCAGGGATGACAGGGGCTATGGCTACACCTTC; cdr3_aa: CASRDDRGYGYTF
cdr3_length: 15; d_call: -; j_call: TRBJ1-1; clone_size: -; v_call: TRBV19; cdr3_nt: TGTGCCAGTAGTCTTATGACAGGTTCATCGACTGAAGCTTTCTTT; cdr3_aa: CASSLMTGSSTEAFF
cdr3_length: 17; d_call: -; j_call: TRBJ1-2; clone_size: -; v_call: TRBV4-3; cdr3_nt: TGCGCCAGCAGCCAAGATCGTACTGTGCAGGCTAACTATGGCTACACCTTC; cdr3_aa: CASSQDRTVQANYGYTF
cdr3_length: 16; d_call: -; j_call: TRBJ2-7; clone_size: -; v_call: TRBV30; cdr3_nt: TGTGCCTGGAGCCGGGAAGGGCTAGCTGCTTCAGGGGAGCAGTACTTC; cdr3_aa: CAWSREGLAASGEQYF
cdr3_length: 15; d_call: TRBD1; j_call: TRBJ2-7; clone_size: -; v_call: TRBV5-6; cdr3_nt: TGTGCCAGCAGCCTTCGGGACAGGGGGTCGTACGAGCAGTACTTC; cdr3_aa: CASSLRDRGSYEQYF
cdr3_length: 12; d_call: -; j_call: TRBJ2-7; clone_size: -; v_call: TRBV7-9; cdr3_nt: TGTGCCAGCAGCTTACAGGGCTACGAGCAGTACTTC; cdr3_aa: CASSLQGYEQYF
cdr3_length: 15; d_call: -; j_call: TRBJ2-6; clone_size: -; v_call: TRBV5-1; cdr3_nt: TGCGCCAGCGTTAGAGGGGGTCAGGGGGCCAACGTCCTGACTTTC; cdr3_aa: CASVRGGQGANVLTF
cdr3_length: 12; d_call: -; j_call: TRBJ2-7; clone_size: few; v_call: TRBV7-9; cdr3_nt: TGTGCCAGCAGCTTAGCCAGGTACGAGCAGTACTTC; cdr3_aa: CASSLARYEQYF
cdr3_length: 19; d_call: -; j_call: TRBJ2-6; clone_size: -; v_call: TRBV7-9; cdr3_nt: TGTGCCAGCAGCGCACGCTTCAGGGGCCGCGAGGGTGGGGCCAACGTCCTGACTTTC; cdr3_aa: CASSARFRGREGGANVLTF
cdr3_length: 13; d_call: -; j_call: TRBJ2-5; clone_size: -; v_call: TRBV30; cdr3_nt: TGTGCCTGGAGTGTTAAGGGGGGAGAGACCCAGTACTTC; cdr3_aa: CAWSVKGGETQYF
cdr3_length: 17; d_call: -; j_call: TRBJ1-5; clone_size: once; v_call: TRBV10-1; cdr3_nt: TGCGCCAGCAGTGAGTCGAAATGGCTCCGGGGGAATCAGCCCCAGCATTTT; cdr3_aa: CASSESKWLRGNQPQHF
cdr3_length: 12; d_call: -; j_call: TRBJ1-5; clone_size: few; v_call: TRBV7-2; cdr3_nt: TGTGCCAGCAGCTCTGTTGGTCAGCCCCAGCATTTT; cdr3_aa: CASSSVGQPQHF
cdr3_length: 15; d_call: -; j_call: TRBJ2-7; clone_size: -; v_call: TRBV4-2; cdr3_nt: TGTGCCAGCAGCCAACAGACAGCTTTATCCTACGAGCAGTACTTC; cdr3_aa: CASSQQTALSYEQYF
cdr3_length: 14; d_call: TRBD2; j_call: TRBJ2-7; clone_size: -; v_call: TRBV9; cdr3_nt: TGTGCCAGCAGCGTGGGTAGCGGGAACTACGAGCAGTACTTC; cdr3_aa: CASSVGSGNYEQYF